This T cell receptor beta chain was recovered during a study of cytomegalovirus exposure and HLA in healthy donors. Study outcomes and limitations: More clonal expansion characterized HLA-associated TCR beta chains than equally common others in a later analysis. The only immune exposure information that was available was CMV serostatus. Analyses of presence and absence presupposed an approximately uniform sequencing depth across donors.

The CDR3 spans 12 residues. V was trimmed by 1 base and J by 5 bases, leaving 4 bases between them. Per germline, CDR1 SGHTA and CDR2 FQGNSA. This PCR relied on a set of 60 Vbeta primers and 13 Jbeta primers. The data were produced by immunoSEQ multiplex PCR, yet TCRdb's version contains in-frame clones alone and is incomplete. Of tens of thousands of clones in the sample, roughly 85% were seen once. Worth noting for this clone: What it binds is not known.

This rearrangement joins TRBV7-2 to TRBJ2-3, with D unresolved. The material sequenced was PBMCs. The TCR was taken from a woman aged 40 to 49 in good health and CMV-seropositive. CDR3 sequence (DNA): TGTGCCAGCAGCTTAGGGCTAGATACGCAGTATTTT. Protein sequence: CASSLGLDTQYF.